The rows below give T cell receptor beta chains drawn from one sample of a study of blood T cell repertoires in COVID-19. Here immunoSEQ multiplex PCR was the method, and the copy in TCRdb shows in-frame clones only, minus some. Of hundreds of thousands of clones listed, roughly 90% are singletons. Material for sequencing was peripheral blood. Receptors were obtained from a woman between 45 and 60 years old with active or convalescent COVID-19. Each CDR3 is given with its conserved first and last residue. Each record gives: J gene, D gene, clone size, V gene, CDR3 protein, CDR3 DNA. D genes are given only for firm matches. Some rows mark clone size as missing; the rest say once, few, many or name a class of expanded clone.

TRBJ1-6	TRBD1	NA	TRBV15	CATRAGARTGSSSPLHF	TGTGCCACCCGGGCGGGTGCTAGGACAGGGTCTAGTTCACCCCTCCACTTT
TRBJ1-1	TRBD1	NA	TRBV30	CAWREEQGPTKEAFF	TGTGCCTGGAGAGAAGAACAGGGGCCGACGAAAGAAGCTTTCTTT
TRBJ1-2	TRBD1	NA	TRBV19	CASRQGAYTNYGYTF	TGTGCCAGTAGGCAGGGGGCATATACAAACTATGGCTACACCTTC
TRBJ2-5	TRBD1	NA	TRBV28	CASSPGQGADIVQETQYF	TGTGCCAGCAGTCCCGGACAGGGGGCCGATATCGTCCAAGAGACCCAGTACTTC
TRBJ2-1	TRBD2	NA	TRBV30	CAWTDGTSVNEQFF	TGTGCCTGGACGGACGGGACTAGCGTTAATGAGCAGTTCTTC
TRBJ2-3	TRBD2	NA	TRBV3-1/TRBV3-2	CASSQGVWGGDTQYF	TGTGCCAGCAGCCAAGGGGTGTGGGGGGGAGATACGCAGTATTTT
TRBJ2-4	NA	NA	TRBV9	CASSVLAGGAKNIQYF	TGTGCCAGCAGCGTACTCGCGGGCGGAGCCAAAAACATTCAGTACTTC
TRBJ2-1	NA	NA	TRBV7-6	CASSLGMGDYNEQFF	TGTGCCAGCAGCTTAGGTATGGGAGATTACAATGAGCAGTTCTTC
TRBJ2-5	NA	NA	TRBV29-1	CSGSTGSGGTQYF	TGCAGCGGATCGACAGGGAGCGGGGGGACCCAGTACTTC
TRBJ1-3	NA	NA	TRBV28	CASSPPGNSGNTIYF	TGTGCCAGCAGCCCGCCAGGGAACTCTGGAAACACCATATATTTT
TRBJ1-2	TRBD1	NA	TRBV28	CASSFGTGANYGYTF	TGTGCCAGCAGTTTCGGGACAGGAGCTAACTATGGCTACACCTTC
TRBJ2-3	NA	NA	TRBV5-1	CASKDRVGVAADTQYF	TGCGCCAGCAAAGATAGAGTGGGAGTAGCCGCAGATACGCAGTATTTT
TRBJ1-2	TRBD1	NA	TRBV6-5	CASSRGQDYGYTF	TGTGCCAGCAGTCGTGGACAGGATTATGGCTACACCTTC
TRBJ2-2	TRBD2	NA	TRBV9	CASGVPSGRSPGELFF	TGTGCCAGTGGGGTGCCTAGCGGGAGATCTCCCGGGGAGCTGTTTTTT
TRBJ1-2	TRBD1	NA	TRBV9	CASSVGQGGYYGYTF	TGTGCCAGCAGCGTAGGTCAGGGGGGATACTATGGCTACACCTTC
TRBJ2-7	TRBD2	NA	TRBV13	CASSDSGGTYEQYF	TGTGCCAGCAGCGATAGCGGGGGGACGTACGAGCAGTACTTC
TRBJ1-2	NA	NA	TRBV27	CASSLNPASGYTF	TGTGCCAGCAGTTTGAACCCCGCCAGTGGCTACACCTTC
TRBJ1-3	TRBD1	NA	TRBV28	CAGGTAGNTIYF	TGTGCCGGCGGGACAGCTGGAAACACCATATATTTT
TRBJ2-7	NA	NA	TRBV29-1	CSVEEGSGYEQYF	TGCAGCGTTGAAGAGGGGTCGGGGTACGAGCAGTACTTC
TRBJ1-2	NA	NA	TRBV29-1	CSVQVRVRSYGYTF	TGCAGCGTTCAAGTCAGGGTACGAAGCTATGGCTACACCTTC
TRBJ2-1	TRBD2	once	TRBV27	CASSLLPGGPSHEQFF	TGTGCCAGCAGTTTACTACCGGGAGGGCCTTCTCATGAGCAGTTCTTC
TRBJ1-1	TRBD1	few	TRBV19	CASSWGQPLRFEAFF	TGTGCCAGTAGCTGGGGACAGCCCCTGAGGTTTGAAGCTTTCTTT
TRBJ2-5	TRBD1	NA	TRBV7-2	CASSLWTGGGETQYF	TGTGCCAGCAGCTTGTGGACAGGGGGTGGAGAGACCCAGTACTTC
TRBJ2-7	TRBD1	NA	TRBV6-6	CASSRSTGQLGYEQYF	TGTGCCAGCAGTCGTTCGACGGGACAGCTCGGCTACGAGCAGTACTTC
TRBJ2-7	TRBD2	NA	TRBV19	CASSIWGTSGTYEQYF	TGTGCCAGTAGTATATGGGGGACTAGCGGTACCTACGAGCAGTACTTC
TRBJ1-4	NA	NA	TRBV27	CASSLLGAGNEKLFF	TGTGCCAGCAGTTTGTTGGGGGCAGGAAATGAAAAACTGTTTTTT
TRBJ2-1	TRBD2	NA	TRBV2	CASSVREAYNEQFF	TGTGCCAGCAGTGTGCGGGAGGCCTACAATGAGCAGTTCTTC
TRBJ1-2	NA	few	TRBV7-6	CASSLDPKGAGNDGYTF	TGTGCCAGCAGCTTAGACCCTAAAGGAGCTGGTAATGATGGCTACACCTTC
TRBJ1-1	NA	NA	TRBV7-3	CASSYDRNTEAFF	TGTGCCAGCAGCTATGACAGGAACACTGAAGCTTTCTTT
TRBJ1-1	NA	NA	TRBV7-9	CASRRDYLRSTEAFF	TGTGCCAGCAGGCGGGACTACTTGAGGAGCACTGAAGCTTTCTTT
TRBJ1-1	NA	NA	TRBV11-2	CATQGQTNTEAFF	TGTGCCACCCAAGGACAGACGAACACTGAAGCTTTCTTT
TRBJ1-6	NA	few	TRBV10-3	CAIKGGVGSPLHF	TGTGCCATCAAGGGAGGGGTTGGTTCACCCCTCCACTTT
TRBJ2-5	NA	few	TRBV6-2/TRBV6-3	CASSSDSGTQYF	TGTGCCAGCAGTTCGGACTCAGGGACCCAGTACTTC
TRBJ2-7	TRBD1	NA	TRBV28	CASSSPGQGGYEQYF	TGTGCCAGCAGTTCTCCGGGACAGGGAGGCTACGAGCAGTACTTC
TRBJ1-5	TRBD1	NA	TRBV4-1	CASSQGRGVGQPQHF	TGCGCCAGCAGCCAAGGCAGGGGGGTGGGTCAGCCCCAGCATTTT
TRBJ1-2	TRBD1	NA	TRBV28	CACERGQYSGYTF	TGTGCCTGCGAAAGGGGGCAATATTCTGGCTACACCTTC
TRBJ2-3	TRBD2	NA	TRBV2	CASIGLAGVTDTQYF	TGTGCCAGCATTGGACTAGCGGGGGTAACAGATACGCAGTATTTT
TRBJ1-5	TRBD1	NA	TRBV19	CASSYTGGTNQPQHF	TGTGCCAGTAGTTACACAGGGGGAACCAATCAGCCCCAGCATTTT
TRBJ1-2	TRBD1	NA	TRBV6-4	CASSVGTGYGYTF	TGTGCCAGCAGTGTCGGGACAGGGTATGGCTACACCTTC
TRBJ1-1	NA	NA	TRBV6-2/TRBV6-3	CASSSAVEAFF	TGTGCCAGCAGTTCTGCGGTGGAAGCTTTCTTT
TRBJ1-2	NA	NA	TRBV4-3	CASSQDWGDVAFF	TGCGCCAGCAGCCAAGATTGGGGGGACGTAGCCTTCTTC
TRBJ2-7	TRBD2	few	TRBV7-9	CASSLRGAYEQYF	TGTGCCAGCAGCTTACGGGGGGCCTACGAGCAGTACTTC
TRBJ1-1	TRBD1	NA	TRBV6-4	CATRGQGNTEAFF	TGTGCCACAAGGGGGCAGGGGAACACTGAAGCTTTCTTT
TRBJ1-4	TRBD1	once	TRBV4-1	CASSFRDSRLTNEKLFF	TGCGCCAGCAGCTTCCGGGACAGCCGACTCACTAATGAAAAACTGTTTTTT
TRBJ1-1	TRBD1	NA	TRBV7-2	CASSANRGPNTEAFF	TGTGCCAGCAGCGCTAACAGGGGACCGAACACTGAAGCTTTCTTT
TRBJ2-4	NA	NA	TRBV18	CASSPPPGIAKNIQYF	TGTGCCAGCTCACCACCTCCAGGGATAGCCAAAAACATTCAGTACTTC
TRBJ1-4	NA	NA	TRBV4-3	CASSQDGGKLFF	TGCGCCAGCAGCCAAGACGGGGGAAAACTGTTTTTT
TRBJ2-1	TRBD2	NA	TRBV29-1	CSVGPGGMEFF	TGCAGCGTTGGACCGGGAGGGATGGAGTTCTTC
TRBJ2-7	NA	NA	TRBV7-2	CASSLEAGSHEQYF	TGTGCCAGCAGCTTAGAGGCGGGGTCCCACGAGCAGTACTTC